This T cell receptor beta chain is from a study of B cell selection in AIRE deficiency. Study observations and caveats: AIRE-deficient Tconv and Treg repertoires matched healthy donors in TCRBV, CDR3 length, diversity. Healthy donors alone shared under 35% of a few thousand Treg sequences; patients alone 8.5% to 10%.

Data came from immunoSEQ multiplex PCR; TCRdb stores just in-frame clones and leaves some out. The profile covers around 20,000 clones, with approximately 97% appearing a single time and around 0.31% taken by the ten largest. CD4+CD127+ cells were sorted as the conventional CD4 T cells. Comment on this clone: Antigen unknown.

The receptor comes from a human donor with AIRE deficiency. Sequencing was done on a sample of conventional CD4+ T cells sorted from PBMCs.

CDR3 loop: CASSSGTNYGYTF. The CDR3 DNA is TGTGCCAGCAGTTCCGGGACAAACTATGGCTACACCTTC. This chain uses TRBV28 with TRBJ1-2, with D perhaps TRBD1 (6 bases). This CDR3 is 13 amino acids long. The germline V and J ends were trimmed by 4 bases and 2 bases, with 8 bases remaining between them. Germline V CDR1 and CDR2: MDHEN, SYDVKM.